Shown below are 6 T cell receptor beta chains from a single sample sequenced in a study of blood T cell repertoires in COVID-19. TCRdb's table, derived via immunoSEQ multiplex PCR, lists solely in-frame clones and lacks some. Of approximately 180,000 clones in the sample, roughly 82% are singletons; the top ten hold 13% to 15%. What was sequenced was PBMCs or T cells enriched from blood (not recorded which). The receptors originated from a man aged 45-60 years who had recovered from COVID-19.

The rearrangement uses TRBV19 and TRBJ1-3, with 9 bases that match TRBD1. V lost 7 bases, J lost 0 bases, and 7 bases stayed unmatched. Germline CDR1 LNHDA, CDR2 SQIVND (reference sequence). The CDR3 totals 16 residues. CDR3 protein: CASTNRDRASGNTIYF. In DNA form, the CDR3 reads TGTGCCAGTACCAATCGGGACAGGGCCTCTGGAAACACCATATATTTT.

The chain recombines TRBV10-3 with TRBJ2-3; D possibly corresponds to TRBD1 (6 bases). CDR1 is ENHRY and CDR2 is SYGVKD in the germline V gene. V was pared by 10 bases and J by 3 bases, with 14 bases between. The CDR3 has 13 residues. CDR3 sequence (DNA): TGTGCCACCCACAGGGATGCTACAGATACGCAGTATTTT. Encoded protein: CATHRDATDTQYF.

This chain's CDR3 is CASSLSGTVSYEQYF. The CDR3 DNA reads TGTGCCAGCAGCTTGTCTGGCACCGTCTCCTACGAGCAGTACTTC. The V and J genes are TRBV5-4 and TRBJ2-7; D is unresolved. Germline CDR1 reads SGHNT; CDR2 reads YYREEE (reference sequence). The CDR3 covers 15 residues. The V and J ends lost 1 base and 0 bases respectively, with 11 bases between them.

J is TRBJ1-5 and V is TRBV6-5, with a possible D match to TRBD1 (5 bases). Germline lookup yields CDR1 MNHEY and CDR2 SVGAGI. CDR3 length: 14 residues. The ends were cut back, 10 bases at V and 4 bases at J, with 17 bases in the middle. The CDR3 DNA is TGTGCCACTCAAACCGGGCCAGGGAATCAGCCCCAGCATTTT. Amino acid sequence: CATQTGPGNQPQHF.

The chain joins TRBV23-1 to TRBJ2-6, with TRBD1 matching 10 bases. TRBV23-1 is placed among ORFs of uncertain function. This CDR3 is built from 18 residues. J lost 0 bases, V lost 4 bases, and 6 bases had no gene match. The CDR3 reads CASSRRGQGDSGANVLTF. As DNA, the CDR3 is TGCGCCAGCAGTCGCCGTGGACAGGGGGACTCTGGGGCCAACGTCCTGACTTTC.

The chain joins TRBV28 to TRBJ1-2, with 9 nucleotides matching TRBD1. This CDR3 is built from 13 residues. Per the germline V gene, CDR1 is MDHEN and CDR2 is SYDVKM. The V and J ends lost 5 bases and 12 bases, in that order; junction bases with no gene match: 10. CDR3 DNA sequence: TGTGCCAGCAGTACCCAGGACAGGGGCTCTGACACCTTC. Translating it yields CASSTQDRGSDTF.